The rows below give T cell receptor beta chains drawn from one sample of a study of cytomegalovirus exposure and HLA in healthy donors. TCRdb keeps only in-frame clones here, not all; method: immunoSEQ multiplex PCR. The sample holds approximately 110,000 clones, 65% to 85% seen once. The specimen was PBMCs. The receptors originated from a male donor in good health and CMV-seronegative. Both conserved end residues are part of each CDR3. A D gene is named only where the DNA matches it firmly.

J gene: TRBJ1-5; CDR3 length: 14; V gene: TRBV7-9; D gene: TRBD1; CDR3 protein: CSSSSTGGDQPQHF
J gene: TRBJ2-5; CDR3 length: 14; V gene: TRBV19; D gene: TRBD2; CDR3 protein: CASSWGGAQETQYF
J gene: TRBJ1-2; CDR3 length: 20; V gene: TRBV19; D gene: .; CDR3 protein: CASSYLRDRTQTYVFYGYTF
J gene: TRBJ1-2; CDR3 length: 15; V gene: TRBV7-9; D gene: .; CDR3 protein: CASSPRGGTSYGYTF
J gene: TRBJ2-2; CDR3 length: 18; V gene: TRBV5-6; D gene: TRBD1; CDR3 protein: CASSSNRDRGPSTGELFF
J gene: TRBJ2-7; CDR3 length: 16; V gene: TRBV9; D gene: TRBD2; CDR3 protein: CASSATLAGPSSEQYF
J gene: TRBJ1-1; CDR3 length: 15; V gene: TRBV4-1; D gene: TRBD1; CDR3 protein: CASSPSTGIRTEAFF
J gene: TRBJ2-7; CDR3 length: 13; V gene: TRBV6-5; D gene: .; CDR3 protein: CASSYRELWEQYF
J gene: TRBJ2-7; CDR3 length: 14; V gene: TRBV7-9; D gene: TRBD1; CDR3 protein: CASSLAGQGYEQYF
J gene: TRBJ2-7; CDR3 length: 14; V gene: TRBV7-9; D gene: .; CDR3 protein: CSSSLALSSYEQYF
J gene: TRBJ2-3; CDR3 length: 13; V gene: TRBV7-3; D gene: .; CDR3 protein: CASGAGVTDTQYF
J gene: TRBJ2-5; CDR3 length: 14; V gene: TRBV5-1; D gene: TRBD1; CDR3 protein: CASSLGGQQETQYF
J gene: TRBJ2-7; CDR3 length: 12; V gene: TRBV9; D gene: TRBD1; CDR3 protein: CASSLQGHEQYF
J gene: TRBJ2-7; CDR3 length: 16; V gene: TRBV6-1; D gene: .; CDR3 protein: CASSGGLSRESAEQYF
J gene: TRBJ2-1; CDR3 length: 19; V gene: TRBV7-8; D gene: TRBD2; CDR3 protein: CASSLVAGGPTPHYNEQFF
J gene: TRBJ2-1; CDR3 length: 14; V gene: TRBV5-1; D gene: TRBD2; CDR3 protein: CASKGTSGLNEQFF
J gene: TRBJ2-3; CDR3 length: 16; V gene: TRBV11-2; D gene: TRBD1; CDR3 protein: CASSGDRGSRTDTQYF
J gene: TRBJ1-2; CDR3 length: 14; V gene: TRBV2; D gene: .; CDR3 protein: CASKGGSQAHGYTF
J gene: TRBJ2-3; CDR3 length: 14; V gene: TRBV6-6; D gene: TRBD1; CDR3 protein: CASSGTGGADTQYF
J gene: TRBJ2-1; CDR3 length: 15; V gene: TRBV5-4; D gene: TRBD2; CDR3 protein: CASSLELAGNNEQFF
J gene: TRBJ1-2; CDR3 length: 14; V gene: TRBV6-6; D gene: TRBD1; CDR3 protein: CASNLPTGGDGYTF
J gene: TRBJ2-3; CDR3 length: 16; V gene: TRBV11-3; D gene: TRBD2; CDR3 protein: CASSSVTSGGTDTQYF
J gene: TRBJ1-5; CDR3 length: 17; V gene: TRBV7-8; D gene: .; CDR3 protein: CASSFAERDRSNQPQHF
J gene: TRBJ1-5; CDR3 length: 17; V gene: TRBV27; D gene: TRBD1; CDR3 protein: CASKPGQGALGNQPQHF
J gene: TRBJ1-2; CDR3 length: 11; V gene: TRBV10-3; D gene: .; CDR3 protein: CAITPGDGYTF
J gene: TRBJ2-2; CDR3 length: 15; V gene: TRBV21-1; D gene: .; CDR3 protein: CASSKGQGYTGELFF
J gene: TRBJ1-1; CDR3 length: 14; V gene: TRBV11-3; D gene: TRBD1; CDR3 protein: CASSYTGGTTEAFF
J gene: TRBJ2-5; CDR3 length: 13; V gene: TRBV27; D gene: .; CDR3 protein: CASRTPPGETQYF
J gene: TRBJ2-7; CDR3 length: 14; V gene: TRBV28; D gene: TRBD1; CDR3 protein: CASSRDSRTYEQYF
J gene: TRBJ2-1; CDR3 length: 15; V gene: TRBV5-4; D gene: TRBD2; CDR3 protein: CASSLGAGGSNEQFF
J gene: TRBJ2-7; CDR3 length: 12; V gene: TRBV7-9; D gene: .; CDR3 protein: CSGGDDSYEQYF
J gene: TRBJ2-1; CDR3 length: 15; V gene: TRBV7-3; D gene: .; CDR3 protein: CASSPMSGVYNEQFF
J gene: TRBJ2-7; CDR3 length: 14; V gene: TRBV27; D gene: TRBD2; CDR3 protein: CASSSGLAAYEQYF
J gene: TRBJ2-7; CDR3 length: 16; V gene: TRBV11-2; D gene: TRBD1; CDR3 protein: CASSLTGTGFVHEQYF
J gene: TRBJ2-1; CDR3 length: 15; V gene: TRBV18; D gene: TRBD2; CDR3 protein: CASSPTSGVQNEQFF
J gene: TRBJ2-7; CDR3 length: 14; V gene: TRBV18; D gene: .; CDR3 protein: CASSEGSRVYEQYF
J gene: TRBJ2-2; CDR3 length: 13; V gene: TRBV30; D gene: .; CDR3 protein: CATVRDWTGELFF
J gene: TRBJ2-5; CDR3 length: 11; V gene: TRBV30; D gene: .; CDR3 protein: CAWSVRGTQYF
J gene: TRBJ1-2; CDR3 length: 16; V gene: TRBV12-5; D gene: .; CDR3 protein: CASGPGTTDTNYGYTF
J gene: TRBJ1-4; CDR3 length: 17; V gene: TRBV5-4; D gene: .; CDR3 protein: CASSWDGTPATNEKLFF
J gene: .; CDR3 length: 14; V gene: TRBV14; D gene: .; CDR3 protein: CASSRAGAPYEQYF
J gene: TRBJ2-3; CDR3 length: 15; V gene: TRBV4-2; D gene: TRBD2; CDR3 protein: CASHSASGVRDTQYF
J gene: TRBJ2-1; CDR3 length: 15; V gene: TRBV7-3; D gene: TRBD2; CDR3 protein: CASSLLAGGVDEQFF